Listed below are T cell receptor beta chains from one sample, sequenced in a study of blood T cell repertoires in COVID-19. This table comes from immunoSEQ multiplex PCR, and its TCRdb copy is limited to in-frame clones, with some not included. Seen here are under 150,000 clones, 75% to 90% observed once, and the top ten hold just over 5.5%. Sequences were obtained from peripheral blood. The receptors originated from a woman aged 55-70 years with COVID-19, enrolled during active disease. The CDR3 runs from the conserved cysteine through the conserved F or W.

cdr3_length: 17
v_call: TRBV5-1
cdr3_aa: CASSLAWLAGMTGELFF

cdr3_length: 13
v_call: TRBV29-1
cdr3_aa: CSVLGQGGTEAFF

cdr3_length: 15
v_call: TRBV5-1
cdr3_aa: CASSLAASDITEQFF

cdr3_length: 14
v_call: TRBV6-1
cdr3_aa: CASSDRQANSPLHF

cdr3_length: 18
v_call: TRBV3-1/TRBV3-2
cdr3_aa: CASSHELGTGLLDYGYTF

cdr3_length: 15
v_call: TRBV4-2
cdr3_aa: CASSQGVGVDYGYTF

cdr3_length: 14
v_call: TRBV6-1
cdr3_aa: CASSERGGRETQYF

cdr3_length: 15
v_call: TRBV7-8
cdr3_aa: CASSGGTSGQETQYF

cdr3_length: 11
v_call: TRBV30
cdr3_aa: CAGGTGTEAFF

cdr3_length: 14
v_call: TRBV5-1
cdr3_aa: CASSFNYRVEKLFF

cdr3_length: 14
v_call: TRBV2
cdr3_aa: CASSYRDLSGGYTF

cdr3_length: 17
v_call: TRBV19
cdr3_aa: CASTLMGGEIAKNIQYF

cdr3_length: 15
v_call: TRBV3-1/TRBV3-2
cdr3_aa: CASSQDRASPGELFF

cdr3_length: 14
v_call: TRBV19
cdr3_aa: CASSIEDKQYEQYF

cdr3_length: 15
v_call: TRBV2
cdr3_aa: CASNLREGQGLEQFF

cdr3_length: 17
v_call: TRBV19
cdr3_aa: CASTFSEGAPSPYGYTF

cdr3_length: 13
v_call: TRBV10-3
cdr3_aa: CAIRAGGKETQYF

cdr3_length: 15
v_call: TRBV4-2
cdr3_aa: CASSQEAGLGETQYF

cdr3_length: 15
v_call: TRBV6-6
cdr3_aa: CASVRLAGGWETQYF

cdr3_length: 17
v_call: TRBV29-1
cdr3_aa: CSVEDVWKRTEEETQYF

cdr3_length: 14
v_call: TRBV14
cdr3_aa: CASSQVDRADEQYF

cdr3_length: 17
v_call: TRBV27
cdr3_aa: CASSFIGTGSFFYGYTF